This T cell receptor beta chain was retrieved from a study of blood T cell repertoires in COVID-19. Across the whole study: Collection of acute and convalescent COVID-19 samples took place in the United States, Italy and Spain.

Original handling: Scientists estimated how many nucleated cells there were by amplifying reference gene primers. Sequencing was performed with immunoSEQ multiplex PCR; in TCRdb, only in-frame clones are kept and a portion is missing. D and trimming come from the DNA, and the V and J calls and clone size come from that table. This table has 490,000 or so clones, about 85% appearing once. CDR3 length: 15 amino acids. CDR1 is SNHLY and CDR2 is FYNNEI in the germline V gene. V shed 3 bases, J shed 6 bases, and the junction held 5 bases outside the gene matches. The study drew participants aged about 18 to 95 years from some 25 US areas.

The receptor comes from a woman aged 55-75 years who had recovered from COVID-19. Source material: PBMCs or T cells enriched from blood (not recorded which). The V gene is TRBV2, the J gene TRBJ1-6; 7 bases match TRBD1. The CDR3 protein is CASSDLQGTNSPLHF. The CDR3 nucleotides are TGTGCCAGCAGTGACTTACAGGGGACTAATTCACCCCTCCACTTT. Combining the CDR3 with reference TRBV2 and TRBJ1-6 gives the whole variable domain EPEVTQTPSHQVTQMGQEVILRCVPISNHLYFYWYRQILGQKVEFLVSFYNNEISEKSEIFDDQFSVERPDGSNFTLKIRSTKLEDSAMYFCASSDLQGTNSPLHFGNGTRLTVT.